The entry that follows covers one TCR beta chain sequence. Antigen: not known. These data belong to a study of cytomegalovirus exposure and HLA in healthy donors. Findings and caveats of the study: Sequencing depth across donors, presence/absence analyses assumed, was roughly uniform.

CDR1 and CDR2 from the germline V gene are SGHNT and YYREEE (reference sequence). V lost 3 bases and J lost 6, with 18 bases in between. This CDR3 contains 15 residues. The PCR had 60 Vbeta and 13 Jbeta primers. The table came from immunoSEQ multiplex PCR; TCRdb's copy has only in-frame clones and leaves some out. The repertoire consists of 35,000 to 45,000 clones, with roughly three quarters occurring once and the leading ten covering less than 10%. Sequences were obtained from PBMCs. The rearrangement links TRBV5-4 to TRBJ1-1; the D gene is possibly TRBD1 (5 bases). The clonotype originates from a woman aged 25 to 39 in good health and CMV-seropositive. This chain's CDR3 is CASSSGTRLRAEAFF. The CDR3 coding sequence is TGTGCCAGCAGCTCCGGTACGAGGCTCAGGGCTGAAGCTTTCTTT. The full variable domain, completed using reference TRBV5-4 and TRBJ1-1, is ETGVTQSPTHLIKTRGQQVTLRCSSQSGHNTVSWYQQALGQGPQFIFQYYREEENGRGNFPPRFSGLQFPNYSSELNVNALELDDSALYLCASSSGTRLRAEAFFGQGTRLTVV.